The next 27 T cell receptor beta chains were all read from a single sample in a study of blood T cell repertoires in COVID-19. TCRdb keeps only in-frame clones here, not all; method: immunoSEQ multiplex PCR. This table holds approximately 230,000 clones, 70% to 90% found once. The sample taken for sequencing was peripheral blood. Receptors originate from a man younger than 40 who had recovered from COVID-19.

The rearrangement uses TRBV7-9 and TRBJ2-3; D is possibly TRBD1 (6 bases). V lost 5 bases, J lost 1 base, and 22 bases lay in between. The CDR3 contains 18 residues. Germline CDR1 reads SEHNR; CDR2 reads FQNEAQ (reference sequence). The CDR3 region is CASSLRSYRVSGTDTQYF. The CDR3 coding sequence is TGTGCCAGCAGCCTACGCAGCTACAGGGTTTCGGGCACAGATACGCAGTATTTT.

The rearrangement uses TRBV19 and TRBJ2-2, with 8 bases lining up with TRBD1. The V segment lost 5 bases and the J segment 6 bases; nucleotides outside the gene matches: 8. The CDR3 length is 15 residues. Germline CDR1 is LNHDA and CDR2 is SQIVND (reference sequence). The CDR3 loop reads CASSSKKQGAGELFF. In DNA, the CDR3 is TGTGCCAGTAGTTCCAAAAAACAGGGGGCCGGGGAGCTGTTTTTT.

CDR3 DNA: TGTGCCAGCAGCTCCCTACGGGGATTAGCTAGTACTGAAGCTTTCTTT. Its translation is CASSSLRGLASTEAFF. The chain couples TRBV7-9 to TRBJ1-1; no reliable D call. The V gene's germline CDR1 is SEHNR and CDR2 FQNEAQ (reference sequence). Trimming cost V 4 bases and J 5 bases, with 20 bases left between them. The CDR3 has 16 amino acids.

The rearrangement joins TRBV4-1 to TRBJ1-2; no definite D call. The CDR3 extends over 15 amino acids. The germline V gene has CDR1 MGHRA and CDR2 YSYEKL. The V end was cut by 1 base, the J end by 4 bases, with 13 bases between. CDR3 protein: CASSQGYPGTYGYTF. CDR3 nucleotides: TGCGCCAGCAGCCAAGGATATCCGGGTACCTATGGCTACACCTTC.

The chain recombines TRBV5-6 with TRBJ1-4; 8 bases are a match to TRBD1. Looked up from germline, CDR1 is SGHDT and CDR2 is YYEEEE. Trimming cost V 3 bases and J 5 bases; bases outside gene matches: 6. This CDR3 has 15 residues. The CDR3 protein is CASSWGTGTNEKLFF. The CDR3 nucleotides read TGTGCCAGCAGCTGGGGGACAGGAACCAATGAAAAACTGTTTTTT.

Here the CDR3 DNA reads TGTGCCAGCAGTGAGGGACAGGGGGCTGGAACTGAAGCTTTCTTT. Translation gives CASSEGQGAGTEAFF. The J gene is TRBJ1-1, the V gene TRBV6-1; TRBD1 agrees at 12 bases. Germline V gene sequence: CDR1 MNHNS, CDR2 SASEGT. The CDR3 totals 15 residues. The V gene end was trimmed by 3 bases and the J gene end by 5 bases; junction bases not matched to a gene: 4.

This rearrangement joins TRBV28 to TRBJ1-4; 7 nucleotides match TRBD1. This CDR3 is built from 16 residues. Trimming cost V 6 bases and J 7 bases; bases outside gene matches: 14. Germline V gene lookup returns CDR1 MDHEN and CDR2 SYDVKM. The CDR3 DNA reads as TGTGCCAGCAGCGCGCCCAGGGGGGCACTTCGTGAAAAACTGTTTTTT. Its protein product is CASSAPRGALREKLFF.

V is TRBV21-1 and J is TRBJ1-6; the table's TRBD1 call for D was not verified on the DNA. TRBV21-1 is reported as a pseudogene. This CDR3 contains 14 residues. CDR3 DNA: TGTGCCAGCAGCCCTAACAGGGAGAACTCACCCCTCCACTTT. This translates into CASSPNRENSPLHF.

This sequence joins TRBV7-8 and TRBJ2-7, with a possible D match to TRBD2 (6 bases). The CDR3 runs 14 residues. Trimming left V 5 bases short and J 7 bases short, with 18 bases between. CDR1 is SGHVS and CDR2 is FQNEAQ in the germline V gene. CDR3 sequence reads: CASSLRTPREEQYF. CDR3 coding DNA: TGTGCCAGCAGCCTCCGGACACCACGGGAGGAGCAGTACTTC.

The CDR3 region is CASSQGAAGNQPQHF. The CDR3 region has the DNA TGTGCCAGTAGTCAAGGGGCCGCGGGCAATCAGCCCCAGCATTTT. The V and J genes are TRBV19 and TRBJ1-5; possibly TRBD1 for D (5 bases). With 5 bases removed from V and 2 bases from J, the gap between germline ends came to 13 bases. Germline-derived CDR1 and CDR2 are LNHDA and SQIVND (reference sequence). The CDR3 covers 15 residues.

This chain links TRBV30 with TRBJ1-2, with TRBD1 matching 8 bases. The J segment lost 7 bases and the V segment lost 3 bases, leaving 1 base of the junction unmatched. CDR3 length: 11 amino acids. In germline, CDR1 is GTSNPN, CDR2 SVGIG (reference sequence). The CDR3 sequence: CAWSGQGGYTF. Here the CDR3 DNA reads TGTGCCTGGAGCGGACAGGGTGGCTACACCTTC.

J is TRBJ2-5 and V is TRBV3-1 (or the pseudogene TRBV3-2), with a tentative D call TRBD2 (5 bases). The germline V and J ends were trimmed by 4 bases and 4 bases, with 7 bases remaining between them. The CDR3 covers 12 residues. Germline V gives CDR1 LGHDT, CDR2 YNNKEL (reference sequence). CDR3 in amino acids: CASSRRRETQYF. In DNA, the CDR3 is TGTGCCAGCAGCCGGAGGCGAGAGACCCAGTACTTC.

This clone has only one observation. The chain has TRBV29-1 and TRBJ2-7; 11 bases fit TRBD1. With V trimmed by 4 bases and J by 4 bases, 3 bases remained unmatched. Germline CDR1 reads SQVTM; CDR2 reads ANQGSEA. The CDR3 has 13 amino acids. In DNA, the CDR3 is TGCAGCGTTGGCCGGGACAGGGGGTACGAGCAGTACTTC. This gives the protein CSVGRDRGYEQYF.

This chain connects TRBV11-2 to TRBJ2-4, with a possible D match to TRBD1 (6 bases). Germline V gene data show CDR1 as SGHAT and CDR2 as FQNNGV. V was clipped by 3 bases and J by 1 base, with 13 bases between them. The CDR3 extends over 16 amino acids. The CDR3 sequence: CASSFSMRGAKNIQYF. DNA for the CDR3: TGTGCCAGCAGCTTCTCAATGAGGGGGGCCAAAAACATTCAGTACTTC.

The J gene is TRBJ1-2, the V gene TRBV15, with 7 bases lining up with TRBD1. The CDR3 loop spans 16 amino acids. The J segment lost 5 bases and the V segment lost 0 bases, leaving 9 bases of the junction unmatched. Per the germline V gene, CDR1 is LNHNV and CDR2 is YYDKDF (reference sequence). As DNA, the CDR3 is TGTGCCACCAGCAGAGATCAGACAGGGTTAGGGTATGGCTACACCTTC. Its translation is CATSRDQTGLGYGYTF.

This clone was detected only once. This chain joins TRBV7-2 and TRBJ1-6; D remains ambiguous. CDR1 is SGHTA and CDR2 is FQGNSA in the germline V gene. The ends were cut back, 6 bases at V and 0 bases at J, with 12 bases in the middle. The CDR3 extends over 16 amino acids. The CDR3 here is CASSFPTSSYNSPLHF. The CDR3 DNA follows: TGTGCCAGCAGTTTCCCCACTAGCTCCTATAATTCACCCCTCCACTTT. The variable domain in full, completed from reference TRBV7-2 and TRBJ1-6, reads GAGVSQSPSNKVTEKGKDVELRCDPISGHTALYWYRQSLGQGLEFLIYFQGNSAPDKSGLPSDRFSAERTGGSVSTLTIQRTQQEDSAVYLCASSFPTSSYNSPLHFGNGTRLTVT.

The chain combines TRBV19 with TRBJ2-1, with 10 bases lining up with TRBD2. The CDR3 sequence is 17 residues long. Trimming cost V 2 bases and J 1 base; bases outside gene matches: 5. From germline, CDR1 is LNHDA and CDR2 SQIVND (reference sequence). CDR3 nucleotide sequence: TGTGCCAGTAGTATATTCCTAGCGGGGGTATCCTACAATGAGCAGTTCTTC. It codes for CASSIFLAGVSYNEQFF.

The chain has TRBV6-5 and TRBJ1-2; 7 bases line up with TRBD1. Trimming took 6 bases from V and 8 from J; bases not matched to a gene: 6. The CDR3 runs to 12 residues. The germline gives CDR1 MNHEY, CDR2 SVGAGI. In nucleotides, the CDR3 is TGTGCCAGCAGCAGGACAGGCCACGGCTACACCTTC. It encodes CASSRTGHGYTF.

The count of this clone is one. CDR3 sequence: CASSPEWGMNTEAFF. In nucleotides, the CDR3 is TGTGCCAGCAGCCCAGAATGGGGCATGAACACTGAAGCTTTCTTT. The chain uses TRBV7-8 and TRBJ1-1; the D gene is possibly TRBD1 (5 bases). CDR3 length: 15 amino acids. Germline V CDR1 and CDR2: SGHVS, FQNEAQ. V was shortened by 5 bases and J by 0 bases, with 13 bases between the two germline ends. The whole variable domain, filled in from reference TRBV7-8 and TRBJ1-1, reads GAGVSQSPRYKVAKRGQDVALRCDPISGHVSLFWYQQALGQGPEFLTYFQNEAQLDKSGLPSDRFFAERPEGSVSTLKIQRTQQEDSAVYLCASSPEWGMNTEAFFGQGTRLTVV.

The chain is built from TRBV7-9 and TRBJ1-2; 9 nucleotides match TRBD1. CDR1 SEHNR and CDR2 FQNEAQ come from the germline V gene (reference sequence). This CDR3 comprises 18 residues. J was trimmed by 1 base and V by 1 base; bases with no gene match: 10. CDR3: CASSLVAGTGPFNYGYTF. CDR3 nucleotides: TGTGCCAGCAGCTTAGTTGCCGGGACAGGGCCCTTTAACTATGGCTACACCTTC.

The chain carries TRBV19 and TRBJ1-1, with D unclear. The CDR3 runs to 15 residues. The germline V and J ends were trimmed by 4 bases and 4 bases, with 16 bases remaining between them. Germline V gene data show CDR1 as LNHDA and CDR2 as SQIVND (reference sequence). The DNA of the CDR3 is TGTGCCAGTAGTACCCCGTTAGTCCCTCGCACTGAAGCTTTCTTT. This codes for CASSTPLVPRTEAFF.

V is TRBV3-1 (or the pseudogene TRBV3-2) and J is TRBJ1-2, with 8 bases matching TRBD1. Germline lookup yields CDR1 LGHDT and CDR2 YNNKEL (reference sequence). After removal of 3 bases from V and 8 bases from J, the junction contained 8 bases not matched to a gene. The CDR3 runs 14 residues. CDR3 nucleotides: TGTGCCAGCAGCCAGACCCCAGGGGGCCAGGGCTACACCTTC. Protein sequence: CASSQTPGGQGYTF.

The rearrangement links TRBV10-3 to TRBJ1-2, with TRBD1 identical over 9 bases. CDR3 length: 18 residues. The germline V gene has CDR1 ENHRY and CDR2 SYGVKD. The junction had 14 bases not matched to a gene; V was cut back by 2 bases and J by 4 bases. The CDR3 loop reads CAISEGSGTGKEGYGYTF. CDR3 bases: TGTGCCATCAGTGAGGGCTCCGGGACAGGGAAAGAGGGCTATGGCTACACCTTC.

In nucleotides, the CDR3 is TGTGCCAGCAGCTTAGGTCGGTTTACGAACACCGGGGAGCTGTTTTTT. Translation: CASSLGRFTNTGELFF. J is TRBJ2-2 and V is TRBV11-2; no clear D. The germline V gene has CDR1 SGHAT and CDR2 FQNNGV. V was pared by 1 base and J by 0 bases, with 9 bases between. The CDR3 runs 16 residues.

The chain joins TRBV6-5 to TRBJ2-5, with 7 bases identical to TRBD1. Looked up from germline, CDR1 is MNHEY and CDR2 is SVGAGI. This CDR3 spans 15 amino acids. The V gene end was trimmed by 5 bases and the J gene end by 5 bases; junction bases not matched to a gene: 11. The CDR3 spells CASSPHRGGRETQYF. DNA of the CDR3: TGTGCCAGCAGTCCCCACAGGGGCGGCCGGGAGACCCAGTACTTC.

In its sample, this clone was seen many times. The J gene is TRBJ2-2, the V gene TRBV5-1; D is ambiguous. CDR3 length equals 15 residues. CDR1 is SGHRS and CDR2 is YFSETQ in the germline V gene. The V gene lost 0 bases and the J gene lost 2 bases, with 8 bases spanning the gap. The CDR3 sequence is CASSLGLLNTGELFF. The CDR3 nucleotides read TGCGCCAGCAGCTTGGGACTGCTAAACACCGGGGAGCTGTTTTTT.

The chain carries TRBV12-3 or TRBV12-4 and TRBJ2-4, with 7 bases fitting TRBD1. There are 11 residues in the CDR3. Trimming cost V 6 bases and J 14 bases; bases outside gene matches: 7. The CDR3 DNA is TGTGCCAGCAGCCTGGGGCAGGGGGAGTACTTC. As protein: CASSLGQGEYF.